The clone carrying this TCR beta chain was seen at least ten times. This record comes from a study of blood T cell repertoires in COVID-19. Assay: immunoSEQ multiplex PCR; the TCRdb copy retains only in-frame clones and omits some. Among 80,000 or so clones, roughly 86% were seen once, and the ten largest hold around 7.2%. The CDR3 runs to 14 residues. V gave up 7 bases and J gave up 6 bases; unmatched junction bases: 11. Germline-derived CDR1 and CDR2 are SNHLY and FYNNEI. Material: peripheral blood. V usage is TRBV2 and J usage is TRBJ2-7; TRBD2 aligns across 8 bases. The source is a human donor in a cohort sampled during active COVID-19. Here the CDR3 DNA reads TGTGCCAGCACCAGGGCGGGGGGCGCCGGCGAGCAGTACTTC. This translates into CASTRAGGAGEQYF.